The clone carrying this TCR beta chain was counted at least ten times. The antigen is undetermined. The record originates from a study of neurological immune-mediated disorders. Whole-study findings and limits: Patients with HTLV-1-associated myelopathy had the highest level of TCR clonal expansion, whereas patients with multiple sclerosis had the lowest level, falling beneath the level found in healthy controls.

In Maryland, USA, blood bank volunteers were the healthy controls. V was trimmed by 3 bases and J by 1 base, leaving 19 bases between them. The CDR3 runs 17 residues. Germline CDR1 SGHRS, CDR2 YFSETQ. MiXCR, applied by TCRdb to the 5' RACE reads, yields one record per CDR3 protein. The sample consists of about 30,000 distinct CDR3 sequences, approximately 5.3% of them appearing once. This TCR was recovered from a woman aged 45-65 years in good health. The J gene is TRBJ1-2, the V gene TRBV5-1, with a tentative D call TRBD1 (6 bases). Sequencing input: CD4+ T cells from blood. CDR3 amino acids: CASSSGASWTDNYGYTF. The CDR3 region has the DNA TGCGCCAGCAGCTCGGGGGCTTCCTGGACGGATAACTATGGCTACACCTTC.